This T cell receptor beta chain was recovered during a study of cytomegalovirus exposure and HLA in healthy donors. CDR1 is KGHSH, CDR2 LQKENI, per germline. V lost 3 bases and J lost 1, with 15 bases in between. The CDR3 is 16 residues long. The repertoire was sequenced with immunoSEQ multiplex PCR; TCRdb's copy has only in-frame clones and lacks some. The top ten hold roughly 1.6% of the sample, which has about 70,000 clones, around 94% seen once. The chain joins TRBV18 to TRBJ1-1; D might be TRBD1 (6 bases). The clonotype originates from a man aged 18 to 29 in good health and CMV-seropositive. The source material was PBMCs. The CDR3 bases are TGTGCCAGCTCACCTCTACTCTTGGGGGCGAACACTGAAGCTTTCTTT. Protein sequence: CASSPLLLGANTEAFF.